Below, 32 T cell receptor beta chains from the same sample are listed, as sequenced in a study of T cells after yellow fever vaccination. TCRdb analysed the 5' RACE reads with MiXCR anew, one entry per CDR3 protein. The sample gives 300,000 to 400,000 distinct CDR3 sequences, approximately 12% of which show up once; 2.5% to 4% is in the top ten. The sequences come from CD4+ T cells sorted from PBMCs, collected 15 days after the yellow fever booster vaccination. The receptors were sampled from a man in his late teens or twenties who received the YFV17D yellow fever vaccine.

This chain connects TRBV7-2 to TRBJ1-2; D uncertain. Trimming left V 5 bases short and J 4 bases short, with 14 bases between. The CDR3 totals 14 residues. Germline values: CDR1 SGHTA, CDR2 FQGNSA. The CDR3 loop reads CASSQTTGAYGYTF. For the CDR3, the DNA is TGTGCCAGCAGCCAGACCACGGGCGCCTATGGCTACACCTTC.

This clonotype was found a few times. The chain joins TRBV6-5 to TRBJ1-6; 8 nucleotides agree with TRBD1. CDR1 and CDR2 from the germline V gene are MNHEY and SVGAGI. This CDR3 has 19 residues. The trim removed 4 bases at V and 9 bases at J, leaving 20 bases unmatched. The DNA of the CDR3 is TGTGCCAGCAGTTTCTGGACAGGGACGCGGAAAGGTTTAGGTTCACCCCTCCACTTT. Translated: CASSFWTGTRKGLGSPLHF.

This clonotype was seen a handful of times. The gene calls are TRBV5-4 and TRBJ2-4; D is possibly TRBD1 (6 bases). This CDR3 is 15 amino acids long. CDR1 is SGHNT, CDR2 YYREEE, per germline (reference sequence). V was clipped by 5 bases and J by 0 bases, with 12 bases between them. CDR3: CASSRQASAKNIQYF. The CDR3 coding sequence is TGTGCCAGCAGTAGACAGGCGTCAGCCAAAAACATTCAGTACTTC.

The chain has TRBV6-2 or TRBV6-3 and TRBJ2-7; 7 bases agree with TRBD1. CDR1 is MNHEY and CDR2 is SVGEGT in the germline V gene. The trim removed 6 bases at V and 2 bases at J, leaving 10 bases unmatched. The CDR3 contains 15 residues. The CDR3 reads CASRKGTDTAYEQYV. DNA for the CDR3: TGTGCCAGCAGAAAAGGGACAGACACCGCCTACGAGCAGTACGTC.

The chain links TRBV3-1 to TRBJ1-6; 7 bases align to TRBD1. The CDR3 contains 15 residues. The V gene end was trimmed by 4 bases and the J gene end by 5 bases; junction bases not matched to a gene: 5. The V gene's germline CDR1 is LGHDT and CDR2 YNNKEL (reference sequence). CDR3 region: CASSLLGTDNSPLHF. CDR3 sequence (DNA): TGTGCCAGCAGCCTCCTCGGGACAGATAATTCACCCCTCCACTTT.

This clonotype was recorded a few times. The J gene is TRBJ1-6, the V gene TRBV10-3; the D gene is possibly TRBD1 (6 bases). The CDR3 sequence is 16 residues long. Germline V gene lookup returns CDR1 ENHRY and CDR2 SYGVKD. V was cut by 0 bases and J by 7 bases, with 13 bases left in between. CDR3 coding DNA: TGTGCCATCAGTGAGTCCACAGGGACTGAGAATTCACCCCTCCACTTT. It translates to CAISESTGTENSPLHF.

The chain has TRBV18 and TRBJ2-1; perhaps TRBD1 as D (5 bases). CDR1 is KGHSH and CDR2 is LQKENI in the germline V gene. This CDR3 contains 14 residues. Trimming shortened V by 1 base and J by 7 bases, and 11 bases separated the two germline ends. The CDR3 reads CASSPLGQRNEQFF. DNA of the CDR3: TGTGCCAGCTCACCACTGGGGCAGAGGAATGAGCAGTTCTTC.

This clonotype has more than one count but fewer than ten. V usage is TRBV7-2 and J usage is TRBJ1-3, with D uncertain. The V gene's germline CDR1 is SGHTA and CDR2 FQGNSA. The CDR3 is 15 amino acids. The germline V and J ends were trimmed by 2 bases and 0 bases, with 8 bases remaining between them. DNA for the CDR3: TGTGCCAGCAGCTTAAGTCCCCCCTCTGGAAACACCATATATTTT. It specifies CASSLSPPSGNTIYF. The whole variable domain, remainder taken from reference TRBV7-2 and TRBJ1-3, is GAGVSQSPSNKVTEKGKDVELRCDPISGHTALYWYRQSLGQGLEFLIYFQGNSAPDKSGLPSDRFSAERTGGSVSTLTIQRTQQEDSAVYLCASSLSPPSGNTIYFGEGSWLTVV.

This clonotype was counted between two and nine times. CDR3 bases: TGTGCCAGCAGCTCGTGGACCAGTGCGGGTGAAAAACTGTTTTTT. Translated: CASSSWTSAGEKLFF. The gene calls are TRBV7-2 and TRBJ1-4, with D unclear. The CDR3 runs 15 residues. Trimming took off 4 bases at V and 7 bases at J, with 16 bases between the two ends. Germline-derived CDR1 and CDR2 are SGHTA and FQGNSA.

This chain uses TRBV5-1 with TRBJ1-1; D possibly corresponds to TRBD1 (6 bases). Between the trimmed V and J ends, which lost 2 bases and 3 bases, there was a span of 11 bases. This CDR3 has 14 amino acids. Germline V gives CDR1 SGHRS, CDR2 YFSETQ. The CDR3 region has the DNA TGCGCCAGCAGCTTCGGGGGGGCGGACACTGAAGCTTTCTTT. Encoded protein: CASSFGGADTEAFF.

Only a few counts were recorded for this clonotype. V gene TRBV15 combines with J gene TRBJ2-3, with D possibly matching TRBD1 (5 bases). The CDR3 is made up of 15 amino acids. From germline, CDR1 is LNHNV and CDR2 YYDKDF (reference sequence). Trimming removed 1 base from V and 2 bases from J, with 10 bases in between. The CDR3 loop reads CATSRAWGTTDTQYF. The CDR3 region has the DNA TGTGCCACCAGCAGAGCATGGGGCACCACAGATACGCAGTATTTT.

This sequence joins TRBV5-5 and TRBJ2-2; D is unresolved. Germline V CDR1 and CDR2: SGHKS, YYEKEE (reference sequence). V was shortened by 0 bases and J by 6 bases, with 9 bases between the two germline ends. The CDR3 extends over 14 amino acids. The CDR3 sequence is CASSLGVGPGELFF. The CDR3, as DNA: TGTGCCAGCAGCTTGGGGGTCGGCCCCGGGGAGCTGTTTTTT.

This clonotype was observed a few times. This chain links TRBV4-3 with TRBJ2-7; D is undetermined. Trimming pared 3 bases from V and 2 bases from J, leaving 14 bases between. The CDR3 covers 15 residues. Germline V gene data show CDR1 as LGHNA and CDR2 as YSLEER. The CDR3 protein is CASSQGMLAAYEQYF. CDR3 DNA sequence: TGCGCCAGCAGCCAGGGAATGTTAGCTGCCTACGAGCAGTACTTC.

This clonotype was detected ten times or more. In nucleotides, the CDR3 is TGTGCCAGCAACTCGGGTTGGTCTGGGGCCAACGTCCTGACTTTC. Its translation is CASNSGWSGANVLTF. The V and J genes are TRBV2 and TRBJ2-6; D call uncertain. V lost 7 bases and J 1 base, leaving 11 bases between the germline ends. The length of the CDR3 is 15 residues. Germline CDR1 is SNHLY and CDR2 is FYNNEI.

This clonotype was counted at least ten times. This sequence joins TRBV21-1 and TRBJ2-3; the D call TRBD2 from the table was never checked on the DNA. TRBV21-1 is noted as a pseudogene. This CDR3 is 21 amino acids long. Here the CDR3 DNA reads TGTGCCAGCAGCAAAGCGCTAGGACTAGCGGGGGGCCGATCGAGCACAGATACGCAGTATTTT. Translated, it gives CASSKALGLAGGRSSTDTQYF.

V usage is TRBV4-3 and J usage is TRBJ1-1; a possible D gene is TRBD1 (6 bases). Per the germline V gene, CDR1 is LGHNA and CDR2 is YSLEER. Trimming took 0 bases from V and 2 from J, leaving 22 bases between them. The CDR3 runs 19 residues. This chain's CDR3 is CASSQDLAGWGAGNTEAFF. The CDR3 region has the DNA TGCGCCAGCAGCCAAGACCTAGCGGGTTGGGGGGCCGGCAACACTGAAGCTTTCTTT.

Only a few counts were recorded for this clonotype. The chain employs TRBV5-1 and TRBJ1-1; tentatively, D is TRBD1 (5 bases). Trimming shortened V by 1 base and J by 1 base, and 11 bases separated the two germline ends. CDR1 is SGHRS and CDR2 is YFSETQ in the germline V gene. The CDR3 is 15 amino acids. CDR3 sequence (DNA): TGCGCCAGCAGCTTGCGGTCAGGGTCGAACACTGAAGCTTTCTTT. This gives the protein CASSLRSGSNTEAFF.

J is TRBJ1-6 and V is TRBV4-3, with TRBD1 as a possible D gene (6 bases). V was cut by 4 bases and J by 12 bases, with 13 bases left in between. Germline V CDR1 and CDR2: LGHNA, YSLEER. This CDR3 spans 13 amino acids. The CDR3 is CASSRGEDRPLHF. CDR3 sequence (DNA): TGCGCCAGCAGCCGCGGGGAGGACAGACCCCTCCACTTT.

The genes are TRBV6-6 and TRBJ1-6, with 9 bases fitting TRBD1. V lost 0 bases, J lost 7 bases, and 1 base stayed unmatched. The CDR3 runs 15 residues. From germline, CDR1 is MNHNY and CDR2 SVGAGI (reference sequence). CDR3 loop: CASSYSGTGNSPLHF. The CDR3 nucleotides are TGTGCCAGCAGTTACTCTGGGACAGGGAATTCACCCCTCCACTTT.

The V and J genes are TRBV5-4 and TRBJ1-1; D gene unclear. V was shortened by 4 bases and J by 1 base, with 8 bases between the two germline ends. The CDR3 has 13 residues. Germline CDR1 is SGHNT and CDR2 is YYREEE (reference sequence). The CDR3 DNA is TGTGCCAGCAGCCGACAAAGGAACACTGAAGCTTTCTTT. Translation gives CASSRQRNTEAFF.

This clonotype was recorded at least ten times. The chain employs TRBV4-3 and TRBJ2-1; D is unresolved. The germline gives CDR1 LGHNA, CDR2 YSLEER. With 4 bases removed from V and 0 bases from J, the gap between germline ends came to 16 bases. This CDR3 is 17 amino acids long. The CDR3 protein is CASSRLVNPSSYNEQFF. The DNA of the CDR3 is TGCGCCAGCAGCCGGCTCGTAAACCCGTCCTCCTACAATGAGCAGTTCTTC.

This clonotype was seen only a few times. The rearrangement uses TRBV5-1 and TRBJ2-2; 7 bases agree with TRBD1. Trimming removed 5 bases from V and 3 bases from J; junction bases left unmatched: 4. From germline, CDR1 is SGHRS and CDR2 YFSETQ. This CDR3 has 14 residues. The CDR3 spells CASRRDSHTGELFF. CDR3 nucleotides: TGCGCCAGCAGGAGGGACAGCCACACCGGGGAGCTGTTTTTT.

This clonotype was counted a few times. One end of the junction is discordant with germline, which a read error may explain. The CDR3, as DNA: TGCGCCAGCAGCCCACGTACCGGGACTAGCGGGGGGGCTTACAATGATCAGTTCTTC. Encoded protein: CASSPRTGTSGGAYNDQFF. V gene TRBV5-1 combines with J gene TRBJ2-1; the match to TRBD2 covers 16 bases. The V gene's germline CDR1 is SGHRS and CDR2 YFSETQ. This CDR3 has 19 residues.

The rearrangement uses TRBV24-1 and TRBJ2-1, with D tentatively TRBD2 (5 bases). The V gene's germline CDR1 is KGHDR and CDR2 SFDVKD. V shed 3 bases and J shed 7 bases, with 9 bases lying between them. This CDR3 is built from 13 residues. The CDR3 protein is CATSDPTGNEQFF. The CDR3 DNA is TGTGCCACCAGTGATCCGACGGGGAATGAGCAGTTCTTC.

CDR3: CAIQRTDRDTGELFF. The CDR3, as DNA: TGTGCCATCCAAAGAACGGACAGAGACACCGGGGAGCTGTTTTTT. The genes are TRBV6-2 or TRBV6-3 and TRBJ2-2, with D possibly matching TRBD1 (6 bases). CDR3 length: 15 residues. V shed 10 bases and J shed 3 bases, with 18 bases lying between them. Germline assignment: CDR1 MNHEY and CDR2 SVGEGT.

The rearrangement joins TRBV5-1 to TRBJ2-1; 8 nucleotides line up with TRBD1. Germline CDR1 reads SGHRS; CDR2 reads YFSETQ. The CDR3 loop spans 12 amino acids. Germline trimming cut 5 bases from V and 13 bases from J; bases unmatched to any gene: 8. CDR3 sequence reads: CASRPDRGPQFF. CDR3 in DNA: TGCGCCAGCAGGCCTGACAGGGGTCCCCAGTTCTTC.

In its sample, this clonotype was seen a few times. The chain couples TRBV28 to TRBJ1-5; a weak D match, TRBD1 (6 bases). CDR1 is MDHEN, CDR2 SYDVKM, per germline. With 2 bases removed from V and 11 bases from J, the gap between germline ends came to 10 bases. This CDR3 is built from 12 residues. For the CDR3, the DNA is TGTGCCAGCAGTTTAGGGGGGCGGGCCCAGCATTTT. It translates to CASSLGGRAQHF.

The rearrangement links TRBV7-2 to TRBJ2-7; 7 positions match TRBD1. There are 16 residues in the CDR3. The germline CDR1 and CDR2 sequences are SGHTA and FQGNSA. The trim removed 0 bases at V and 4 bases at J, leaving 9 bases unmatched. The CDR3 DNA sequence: TGTGCCAGCAGCTTAGCGTGGGGACAGCCGGTGTACGAGCAGTACTTC. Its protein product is CASSLAWGQPVYEQYF.

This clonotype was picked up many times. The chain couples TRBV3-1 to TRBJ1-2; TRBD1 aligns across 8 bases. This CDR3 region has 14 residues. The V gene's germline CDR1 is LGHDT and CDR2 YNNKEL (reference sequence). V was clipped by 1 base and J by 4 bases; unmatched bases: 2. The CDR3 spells CASSQATGGYGYTF. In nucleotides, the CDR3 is TGTGCCAGCAGCCAAGCTACAGGGGGCTATGGCTACACCTTC. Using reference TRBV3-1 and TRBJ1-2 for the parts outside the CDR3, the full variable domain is DTAVSQTPKYLVTQMGNDKSIKCEQNLGHDTMYWYKQDSKKFLKIMFSYNNKELIINETVPNRFSPKSPDKAHLNLHINSLELGDSAVYFCASSQATGGYGYTFGSGTRLTVV.

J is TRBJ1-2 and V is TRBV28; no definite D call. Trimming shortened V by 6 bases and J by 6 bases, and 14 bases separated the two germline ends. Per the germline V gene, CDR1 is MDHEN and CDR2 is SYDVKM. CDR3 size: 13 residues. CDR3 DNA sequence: TGTGCCAGCAGGAAACCGGGAGCAGATGGCTACACCTTC. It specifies CASRKPGADGYTF.

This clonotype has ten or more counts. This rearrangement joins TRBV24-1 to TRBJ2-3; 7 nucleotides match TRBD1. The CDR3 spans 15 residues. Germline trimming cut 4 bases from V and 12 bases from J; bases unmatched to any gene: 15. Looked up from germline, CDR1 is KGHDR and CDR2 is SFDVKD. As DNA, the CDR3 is TGTGCCACCAGTGACCCGAGGGGGACAGATAATATTCAGTATTTT. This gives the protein CATSDPRGTDNIQYF.

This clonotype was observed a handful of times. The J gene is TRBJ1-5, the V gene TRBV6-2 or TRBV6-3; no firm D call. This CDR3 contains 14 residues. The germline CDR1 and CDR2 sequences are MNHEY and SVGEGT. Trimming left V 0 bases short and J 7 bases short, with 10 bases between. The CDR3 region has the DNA TGTGCCAGCAGTTACTCGAGAATTGGCCAGCCCCAGCATTTT. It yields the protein CASSYSRIGQPQHF.